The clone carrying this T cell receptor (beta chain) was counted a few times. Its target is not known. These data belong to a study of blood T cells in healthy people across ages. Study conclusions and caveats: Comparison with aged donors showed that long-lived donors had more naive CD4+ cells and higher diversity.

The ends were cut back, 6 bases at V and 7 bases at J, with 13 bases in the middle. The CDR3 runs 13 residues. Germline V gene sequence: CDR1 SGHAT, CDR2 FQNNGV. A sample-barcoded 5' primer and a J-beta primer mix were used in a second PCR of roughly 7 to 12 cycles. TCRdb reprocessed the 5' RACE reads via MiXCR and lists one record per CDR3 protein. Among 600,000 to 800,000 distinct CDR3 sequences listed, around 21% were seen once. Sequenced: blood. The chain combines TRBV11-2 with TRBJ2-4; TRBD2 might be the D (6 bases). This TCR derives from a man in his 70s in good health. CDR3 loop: CASRGGSPNIQYF. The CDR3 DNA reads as TGTGCCAGCAGGGGGGGATCCCCCAACATTCAGTACTTC.